The TCR beta chain under discussion was sequenced for a study of blood T cell repertoires in COVID-19. Overall study: The cDNA or gDNA used as material had been derived from T cells, B-cell-depleted T cells, or PBMCs.

The assay was immunoSEQ multiplex PCR, and TCRdb's table has in-frame clones only and misses some. The table lists approximately 69,000 clones, approximately 80% of them singletons. Germline CDR1 is LNHDA and CDR2 is SQIVND (reference sequence). Losses at the gene ends were 3 bases for V and 6 bases for J; bases not matched to a gene: 4. The CDR3 sequence is 14 residues long. In Seattle, patients joined the study during active infection and were tracked longitudinally. This clonotype originated in a man in his forties or fifties with COVID-19, enrolled during active disease. Sequencing input: peripheral blood. The chain uses TRBV19 and TRBJ2-1, with TRBD2 identical over 8 bases. CDR3 sequence: CASSILLAANEQFF. The CDR3 DNA is TGTGCCAGTAGTATTTTACTAGCGGCCAATGAGCAGTTCTTC.